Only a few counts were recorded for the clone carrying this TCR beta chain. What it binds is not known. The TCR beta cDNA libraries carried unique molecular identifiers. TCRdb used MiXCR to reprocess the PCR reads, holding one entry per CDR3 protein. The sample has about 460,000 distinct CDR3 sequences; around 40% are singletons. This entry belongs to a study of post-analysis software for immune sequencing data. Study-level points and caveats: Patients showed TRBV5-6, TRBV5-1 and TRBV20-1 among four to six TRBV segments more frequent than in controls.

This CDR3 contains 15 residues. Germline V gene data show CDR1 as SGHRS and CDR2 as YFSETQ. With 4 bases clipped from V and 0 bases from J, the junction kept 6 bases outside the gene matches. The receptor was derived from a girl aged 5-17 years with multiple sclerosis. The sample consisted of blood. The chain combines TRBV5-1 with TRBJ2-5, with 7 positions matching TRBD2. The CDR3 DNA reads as TGCGCCAGCAGCAAGCTAGCGGCCAACCAAGAGACCCAGTACTTC. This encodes CASSKLAANQETQYF.